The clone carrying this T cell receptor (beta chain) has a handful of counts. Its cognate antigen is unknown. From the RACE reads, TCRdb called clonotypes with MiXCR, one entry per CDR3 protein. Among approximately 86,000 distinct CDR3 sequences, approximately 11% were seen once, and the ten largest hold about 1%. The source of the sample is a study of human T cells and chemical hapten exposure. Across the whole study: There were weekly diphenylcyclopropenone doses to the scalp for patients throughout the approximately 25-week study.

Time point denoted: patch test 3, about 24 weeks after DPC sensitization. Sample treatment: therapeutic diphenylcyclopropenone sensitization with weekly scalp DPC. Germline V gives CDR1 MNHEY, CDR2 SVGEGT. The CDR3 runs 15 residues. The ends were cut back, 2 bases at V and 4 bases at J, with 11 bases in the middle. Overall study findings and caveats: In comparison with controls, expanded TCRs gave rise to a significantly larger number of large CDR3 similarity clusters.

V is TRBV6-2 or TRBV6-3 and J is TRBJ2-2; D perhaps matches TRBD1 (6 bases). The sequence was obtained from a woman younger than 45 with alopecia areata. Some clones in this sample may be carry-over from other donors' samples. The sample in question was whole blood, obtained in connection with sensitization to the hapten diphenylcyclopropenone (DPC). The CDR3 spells CASSYPRQATGELFF. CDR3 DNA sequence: TGTGCCAGCAGTTACCCCCGACAGGCCACCGGGGAGCTGTTTTTT.